This TCR beta chain stems from a study of blood T cell repertoires in COVID-19. Overall study: Nucleic acid was either cDNA or gDNA, and it came from T cells, B-cell-depleted T cells, or PBMCs.

Trimming took 3 bases from V and 5 from J; bases not matched to a gene: 4. The CDR3 is 14 residues long. Germline CDR1 reads ENHRY; CDR2 reads SYGVKD. Method: immunoSEQ multiplex PCR; TCRdb's copy keeps in-frame clones and lacks some. Of about 170,000 clones in the sample, 88% were seen once. The sample was peripheral blood. This TCR was sampled from a middle-aged man who had recovered from COVID-19. This rearrangement joins TRBV10-3 to TRBJ2-7, with 10 bases lining up with TRBD1. The CDR3: CAISEGTGVHEQYF. In nucleotides, the CDR3 is TGTGCCATCAGTGAAGGGACAGGGGTCCACGAGCAGTACTTC.